These T cell receptor beta chains were read from a single sample in a study of post-analysis software for immune sequencing data. In TCRdb, the PCR reads were re-called with MiXCR into one record per CDR3 protein. The sample includes hundreds of thousands of distinct CDR3 sequences, just under 30% of them seen just once. Sequenced material: blood. These receptors came from a girl aged 10 to 17 with multiple sclerosis. The CDR3 runs from the conserved cysteine through the conserved F or W. A D gene is named only where the DNA matches it firmly. The size entry is marked missing in some rows and otherwise reads once, few, many or a size class.

abundance,j_gene,d_gene,v_gene,CDR3aa,CDR3nt
many,TRBJ2-7,-,TRBV24-1,CATSDTQDSSTEQYF,TGTGCCACCAGTGATACACAGGACAGTAGTACCGAGCAGTACTTC
-,TRBJ2-5,-,TRBV24-1,CATSTKEGGEETQYF,TGTGCCACCAGTACAAAGGAGGGGGGGGAAGAGACCCAGTACTTC
few,TRBJ1-5,TRBD1,TRBV27,CASRAMDRGDQPQHF,TGTGCCAGCAGGGCAATGGACAGGGGCGATCAGCCTCAGCATTTT
few,TRBJ2-1,-,TRBV20-1,CSAREVVGAYNEQFF,TGCAGTGCTAGAGAGGTAGTAGGGGCCTACAATGAGCAGTTCTTC
many,TRBJ1-6,-,TRBV5-1,CASRTGGNSPLHF,TGCGCCAGCAGGACGGGGGGTAATTCACCCCTCCACTTT
-,TRBJ2-5,-,TRBV28,CASSPNQGPVETQYF,TGTGCCAGCAGCCCGAACCAGGGTCCAGTAGAGACCCAGTACTTC
-,TRBJ1-2,-,TRBV12-3/TRBV12-4,CASSYLGVQADGYTF,TGTGCCAGCAGTTATCTAGGCGTGCAGGCGGATGGCTACACCTTC
-,TRBJ1-6,-,TRBV5-5,CASSLLGGSFRDSPLHF,TGTGCCAGCAGCTTGTTAGGCGGATCATTTCGGGATTCACCCCTCCACTTT
-,TRBJ2-5,-,TRBV12-3/TRBV12-4,CASSFALAINEQYF,TGTGCCAGCAGTTTTGCGCTAGCGATTAATGAGCAGTACTTC
-,TRBJ2-3,TRBD2,TRBV20-1,CSARGGGSGTSGSTDTQYF,TGCAGTGCTAGAGGTGGGGGTTCCGGGACTAGCGGAAGCACAGATACGCAGTATTTT
many,TRBJ2-7,-,TRBV11-2,CASSYTGYEQYF,TGTGCCAGCAGTTACACAGGGTACGAGCAGTACTTC
-,TRBJ2-3,-,TRBV28,CASEDRTDTQYF,TGTGCCAGCGAAGACAGGACAGATACGCAGTATTTT
once,TRBJ2-7,TRBD2,TRBV7-2,CASSATSGISYGQYF,TGTGCCAGCAGCGCAACTAGCGGAATCTCCTACGGGCAGTACTTC
-,TRBJ2-7,-,TRBV29-1,CSVGVADRGRYEQYF,TGCAGCGTTGGGGTGGCAGATCGGGGTCGCTACGAGCAGTACTTC
-,TRBJ2-7,-,TRBV28,CASSLSFFSEQYF,TGTGCCAGCAGTTTATCCTTCTTCTCCGAGCAGTACTTC
few,TRBJ2-7,-,TRBV9,CARALGSSSYEQYF,TGTGCCAGGGCCCTGGGGTCCTCTTCCTACGAGCAGTACTTC
-,TRBJ1-1,TRBD1,TRBV5-1,CASSPGDRDNTEAFF,TGCGCCAGCAGCCCTGGGGACAGGGACAACACTGAAGCTTTCTTT
few,TRBJ2-3,-,TRBV12-5,CASGLRGDTQYF,TGTGCTAGTGGTTTAAGAGGAGATACGCAGTATTTT
few,TRBJ2-1,-,TRBV7-9,CASSLRPGEPEEFF,TGTGCCAGCAGCTTAAGGCCAGGCGAGCCTGAGGAGTTCTTC
few,TRBJ2-1,-,TRBV6-2/TRBV6-3,CASTLPSAYNEQFF,TGTGCCAGCACCCTACCGTCCGCGTACAATGAGCAGTTCTTC
-,TRBJ2-3,TRBD1,TRBV9,CASSPRDSYTDTQYF,TGTGCCAGCAGCCCCCGGGACAGCTACACAGATACGCAGTATTTT
few,TRBJ2-1,TRBD2,TRBV12-3/TRBV12-4,CASSLAFGLGVNEQFF,TGTGCCAGCAGTTTAGCGTTTGGACTAGGGGTGAATGAGCAGTTCTTC